What follows are 2 T cell receptor beta chains derived from one specimen sequenced in a study of lymphopenia after photon versus proton radiotherapy. Sequencing used immunoSEQ multiplex PCR; TCRdb keeps in-frame clones, though not all of them. The profile covers several thousand clones, with about 90% appearing a single time and about a fifth taken by the ten largest. The sample in question was peripheral blood, obtained from a patient treated with photon-based radiotherapy. These receptors came from an elderly man with cholangiocarcinoma.

The chain joins TRBV19 to TRBJ1-2; tentative D call: TRBD1 (5 bases). The CDR3 spans 14 residues. V lost 5 bases and J lost 7, with 17 bases in between. The germline gives CDR1 LNHDA, CDR2 SQIVND (reference sequence). DNA of the CDR3: TGTGCCAGTAGTGAGCAGGGTAGAGAGGCTGGCTACACCTTC. Translated: CASSEQGREAGYTF.

The table lists this clone with a few counts. The chain combines TRBV2 with TRBJ2-7; D gene uncertain. V was shortened by 8 bases and J by 2 bases, with 7 bases between the two germline ends. This CDR3 spans 11 amino acids. The germline V gene encodes CDR1 SNHLY and CDR2 FYNNEI. In nucleotides, the CDR3 is TGTGCCAGCGGGGTGGCCTACGAGCAGTACTTC. Translating it yields CASGVAYEQYF.